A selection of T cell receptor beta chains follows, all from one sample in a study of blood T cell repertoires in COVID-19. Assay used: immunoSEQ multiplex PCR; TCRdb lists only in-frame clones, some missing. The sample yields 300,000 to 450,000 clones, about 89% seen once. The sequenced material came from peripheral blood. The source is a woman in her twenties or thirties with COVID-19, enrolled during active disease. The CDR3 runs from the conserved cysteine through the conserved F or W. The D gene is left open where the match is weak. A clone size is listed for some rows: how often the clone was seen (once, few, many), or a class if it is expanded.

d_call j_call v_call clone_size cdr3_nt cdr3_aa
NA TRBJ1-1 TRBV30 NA TGTGCCTGGAGTGTAGGGGGAGACGCTTTCTTT CAWSVGGDAFF
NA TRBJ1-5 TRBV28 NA TGTGCCAGCAGCCTCACGGGGGATAGCAATCAGCCCCAGCATTTT CASSLTGDSNQPQHF
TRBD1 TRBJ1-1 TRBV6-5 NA TGTGCCAGCAGGTACAACAGGGGGCAGGACACTGAAGCTTTCTTT CASRYNRGQDTEAFF
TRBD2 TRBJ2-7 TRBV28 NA TGTGCCAGCAGCCATGCCGGGACTAGCGGGCACGAGCAGTACTTC CASSHAGTSGHEQYF
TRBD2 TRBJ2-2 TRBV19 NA TGTGCCAGTAGTATTGTGGCTAGCGGGAGGGCTCGCGGGGAGCTGTTTTTT CASSIVASGRARGELFF
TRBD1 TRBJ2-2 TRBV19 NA TGTGCCAGTTACCGGGACAGGGGAATGACCGGGGAGCTGTTTTTT CASYRDRGMTGELFF
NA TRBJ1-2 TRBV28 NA TGTGCCAGCAGTTTAACCAGGAACTATGGCTACACCTTC CASSLTRNYGYTF
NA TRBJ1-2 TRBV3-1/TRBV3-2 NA TGTGCCAGCAGCCAAGACGGCAGGGCCCTTTATGGCTACACCTTC CASSQDGRALYGYTF
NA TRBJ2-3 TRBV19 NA TGTGCCAGTAGTATTTTTGGGGAGGTTACAGATACGCAGTATTTT CASSIFGEVTDTQYF
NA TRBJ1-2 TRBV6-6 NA TGTGCCAGCAGTTACTCCCCTAGGCCAACTAATGGCTACACCTTC CASSYSPRPTNGYTF
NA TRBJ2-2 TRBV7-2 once TGTGCCAGCAGTCCCCGGGACTTCCGCGGGGAGCTGTTTTTT CASSPRDFRGELFF
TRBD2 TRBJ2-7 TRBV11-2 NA TGTGCCAGCAGCTTCGGGGGGGCCTACGAGCAGTACTTC CASSFGGAYEQYF
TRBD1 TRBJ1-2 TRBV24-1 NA TGTGCCACCAGTGACCGGCAGGGGGATGGCTACACCTTC CATSDRQGDGYTF
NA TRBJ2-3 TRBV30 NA TGTGCCTGGAGTTTAGGCGGAAGCACAGATACGCAGTATTTT CAWSLGGSTDTQYF
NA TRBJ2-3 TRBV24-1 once TGTGCCACCATGAAGGCGGGGCGGCAGTATTTT CATMKAGRQYF
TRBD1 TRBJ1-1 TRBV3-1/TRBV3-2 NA TGTGCCAGCAGCCACGGGCAGACAGGGAGGACTGAAGCTTTCTTT CASSHGQTGRTEAFF
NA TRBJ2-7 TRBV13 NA TGTGCCAGCAGCTTGACATCGTACGAGCAGTACTTC CASSLTSYEQYF
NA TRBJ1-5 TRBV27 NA TGTGCCAGCACCGGGACATCTGGGGGGCCCCAGCATTTT CASTGTSGGPQHF
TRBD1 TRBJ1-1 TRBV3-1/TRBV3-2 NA TGTGCCAGCAGCCAGGGACAGGGGAACACTGAAGCTTTCTTT CASSQGQGNTEAFF
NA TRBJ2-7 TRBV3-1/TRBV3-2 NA TGTGCCAGCAGCCTCCAGTTCTCGGAGCAGTACTTC CASSLQFSEQYF
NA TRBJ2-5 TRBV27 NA TGTGCCAGCAGGATTAGTTGGGGCCCCCAAGAGACCCAGTACTTC CASRISWGPQETQYF
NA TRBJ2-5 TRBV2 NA TGTGCCAGCAGTGAAATCAGTTACCAAGAGACCCAGTACTTC CASSEISYQETQYF
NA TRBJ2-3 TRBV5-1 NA TGCGCCAGCAGCCGCTCCAGGGGGGCGGCAACAGATACGCAGTATTTT CASSRSRGAATDTQYF
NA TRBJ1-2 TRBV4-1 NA TGCGCCAGCAGCCAAGTGATTTGGCCCTCCTATGGCTACACCTTC CASSQVIWPSYGYTF
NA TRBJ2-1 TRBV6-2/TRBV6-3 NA TGTGCCAGCAGTTACTCCATGCCGGGAAAGGGAGGCAATGAGCAGTTCTTC CASSYSMPGKGGNEQFF
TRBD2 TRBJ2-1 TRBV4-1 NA TGCGCCAGCAGCCCTCGGGGGGGTAGCGGGAGCGTAGATGAGCAGTTCTTC CASSPRGGSGSVDEQFF
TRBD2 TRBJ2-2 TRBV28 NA TGTGCCAGCACCGGGACTAGCGGGAGGTCTTGGGACACCGGGGAGCTGTTTTTT CASTGTSGRSWDTGELFF
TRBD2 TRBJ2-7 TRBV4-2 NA TGTGCCTCTGCTGGGAGGGGGCGGGAGGGACCCTACGAGCAGTACTTC CASAGRGREGPYEQYF
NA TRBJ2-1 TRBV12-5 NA TGTGCTAGTGGTTTGTCGGGATTCCATGAGCAGTTCTTC CASGLSGFHEQFF
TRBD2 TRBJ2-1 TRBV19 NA TGTGCCAGTAGTCCCAGCGGGAGCTCCTACAATGAGCAGTTCTTC CASSPSGSSYNEQFF
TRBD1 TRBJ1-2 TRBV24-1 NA TGTGCCACCAGTGACAGGGGGCGCTTCAATGGCTACACCTTC CATSDRGRFNGYTF
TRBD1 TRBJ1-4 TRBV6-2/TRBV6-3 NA TGTGCCAGCAGTTACGTGGGACAGATTAATGAAAAACTGTTTTTT CASSYVGQINEKLFF